A selection of T cell receptor beta chains follows, all from one sample in a study of Graves' ophthalmopathy and Graves' hyperthyroidism. TCRdb itself ran the multiplex PCR reads through MiXCR, one entry per CDR3 protein. The sample comprises approximately 410,000 distinct CDR3 sequences, approximately 15% of which are singletons, and 5.5% to 8% rests with the top ten. Material: peripheral blood. The receptor source for this set is a woman aged 18 to 35 with stable Graves' hyperthyroidism. CDR3s include the opening cysteine and the closing phenylalanine or tryptophan. D genes are given only for firm matches. Clone size is given for some rows only: seen once, a few or many times, or a class if the clone is expanded.

clone_size j_call cdr3_length d_call v_call cdr3_nt cdr3_aa
few TRBJ2-7 19 TRBD1 TRBV10-2 TGCGCCAGCCTAGACCCCGGGACAGAAGATTATAGGAGCTCCTACGAGCAGTACTTC CASLDPGTEDYRSSYEQYF
many TRBJ2-7 14 NA TRBV19 TGTGCCAGTAGTCGAGGGAAACAGTCCTACGAGCAGTACTTC CASSRGKQSYEQYF
NA TRBJ2-2 14 TRBD1 TRBV20-1 TGCAGCGGCACGGGACAGGGGGCGCCCGGGGAGCTGTTTTTT CSGTGQGAPGELFF
NA TRBJ2-5 16 NA TRBV5-8 TGTGCCAGCAGCTTGGCGCGACCGGGGTCTCGAGAGACCCAGTACTTC CASSLARPGSRETQYF
many TRBJ1-1 14 NA TRBV5-1 TGCGCCAGCAGCTTTTACATGGGGCACACTGAAGCTTTCTTT CASSFYMGHTEAFF
NA TRBJ1-5 15 TRBD1 TRBV28 TGTGCCAGCAGGAGACAGGGTCGGGGCAATCAGCCCCAGCATTTT CASRRQGRGNQPQHF
many TRBJ2-5 14 NA TRBV7-2 TGTGCCAGCAGCCCCGACAGGCCCCAAGGGACCCAGTACTTC CASSPDRPQGTQYF
NA TRBJ1-3 14 NA TRBV6-1 TGTGCCAGCAGAACAGACACCGCTGGAAACACCATATATTTT CASRTDTAGNTIYF
many TRBJ1-2 15 TRBD1 TRBV12-3/TRBV12-4 TGTGCCAGCAGTTTAGCGCGGGACAGGGGAACTGGCTACACCTTC CASSLARDRGTGYTF
once TRBJ2-5 18 TRBD2 TRBV12-5 TGTGCTAGTGCCTCTCGGGGACTAGCGGGGGGGCTCCAAGAGACCCAGTACTTC CASASRGLAGGLQETQYF
NA TRBJ1-2 16 TRBD1 TRBV12-3/TRBV12-4 TGTGCCAGCAGTTTGACAGGGGGGCTGACTAACTATGGCTACACCTTC CASSLTGGLTNYGYTF
many TRBJ1-1 12 NA TRBV6-2/TRBV6-3 TGTGCCAGCATCGACACGTACACTGAAGCTTTCTTT CASIDTYTEAFF
many TRBJ1-1 14 TRBD1 TRBV5-1 TGCGCCAGCAGCTTGGGGGTGGACAGGGCCGAAGCTTTCTTT CASSLGVDRAEAFF
many TRBJ1-2 14 NA TRBV6-1 TGTGCCAGCAGTGAAGTACAGGGTTCCTATGGCTACACCTTC CASSEVQGSYGYTF
NA TRBJ1-2 14 NA TRBV7-3 TGTGCCAGCAGCTTAGATGCAGGGTCTTATGGCTACACCTTC CASSLDAGSYGYTF
many TRBJ2-5 12 NA TRBV13 TGTGCCAGCAGTAACCACCAAGAGACCCAGTACTTC CASSNHQETQYF
many TRBJ2-4 18 TRBD2 TRBV6-1 TGTGCCAGCAGAAGGGGGTCCGGACTAGCGGGGACCAAAAACATTCAGTACTTC CASRRGSGLAGTKNIQYF
many TRBJ2-7 17 TRBD1 TRBV19 TGTGCCAGTAGTATGGGTCAGGGGGACGGCCGAGTTTACGAGCAGTACTTC CASSMGQGDGRVYEQYF
many TRBJ2-7 14 TRBD1 TRBV6-6 TGTCGGCACGGGGTTACAGGGGAATTCCACGAGCAGTACTTC CRHGVTGEFHEQYF
many TRBJ1-2 15 NA TRBV6-1 TGTGCCAGCAGTGATCGTGACAGGCGACGGGATGGCTACACCTTC CASSDRDRRRDGYTF